The 26 T cell receptor beta chains in this list originate from one sample, sequenced in a study of response to subunit inactivated influenza vaccine (dated by TCRdb to 2016 to 2019). The library came from RT-PCR. Sequencing used an Illumina HiSeq 2500. The public reads were reanalyzed by TCRdb: fastp trimming at Q25, MiXCR alignment, in-frame beta chains only. Each entry merges the rows of one CDR3 protein and shows their most common DNA and genes. The sample has hundreds of thousands of distinct CDR3 sequences on record, less than 8% of them singletons. The ten top clones hold 10% to 15% of the sample. This specimen consisted of PBMCs from blood, obtained 23 to 25 months after vaccination. The receptors stem from a man aged 45 to 70 who received an inactivated influenza vaccine. Donor details come from another sample of the same person, matched by shared clones.

A few counts support this clonotype. The chain carries TRBV7-2 and TRBJ2-1, with D hard to call. Germline V gene data show CDR1 as SGHTA and CDR2 as FQGNSA. V lost 0 bases and J lost 2, with 8 bases in between. CDR3 length equals 15 residues. For the CDR3, the DNA is TGTGCCAGCAGCTTAGCGGTAATAGCCTACAATGAGCAGTTCTTC. As protein: CASSLAVIAYNEQFF.

This clonotype was detected ten times or more. The chain links TRBV3-1 to TRBJ1-2, with 10 bases that match TRBD1. V dropped 0 bases and J dropped 5; count of bases not matched to a gene: 3. Germline V gene data show CDR1 as LGHDT and CDR2 as YNNKEL (reference sequence). This CDR3 comprises 15 residues. The CDR3 protein is CASSQETGQGYGYTF. CDR3 sequence (DNA): TGTGCCAGCAGCCAAGAAACGGGACAGGGGTATGGCTACACCTTC.

V usage is TRBV3-2 and J usage is TRBJ2-3; the table assigns TRBD2, which was not confirmed against the DNA. TRBV3-2 is shown as a pseudogene. The CDR3 covers 18 residues. The CDR3 loop is CASCSVRLAGLRTDTQYF. In DNA form, the CDR3 reads TGTGCCAGCTGTTCGGTTAGACTAGCGGGCCTTCGCACAGATACGCAGTATTTT.

This chain uses TRBV6-2 or TRBV6-3 with TRBJ2-2; D might be TRBD2 (5 bases). V lost 2 bases to trimming and J lost 6 bases, with 7 bases between them. This CDR3 is 13 amino acids long. The germline gives CDR1 MNHEY, CDR2 SVGEGT. In DNA form, the CDR3 reads TGTGCCAGCAGTTACATGAGGGCCGGGGAGCTGTTTTTT. Its protein is CASSYMRAGELFF.

Regarding this clonotype: It may be a read error: a sequence one base away is much more abundant. The V and J genes are TRBV10-3 and TRBJ2-3; maybe TRBD1 (5 bases). Germline lookup yields CDR1 ENHRY and CDR2 SYGVKD. There are 14 residues in the CDR3. The CDR3 protein is CAITTQAGADTLYF. CDR3 coding DNA: TGTGCCATCACTACCCAAGCTGGGGCGGATACGCTGTATTTT.

A word on this clonotype: One end of the junction does not line up with germline, which may come from a read error. The chain's CDR3 is CARSYRARGQPQHF. The CDR3 coding sequence is TGTGCCAGAAGTTACCGGGCCAGGGGCCAGCCCCAGCATTTT. The rearrangement uses TRBV6-2 or TRBV6-3 and TRBJ1-5; D perhaps matches TRBD1 (6 bases). The CDR3 runs 14 residues. Germline values: CDR1 MNHEY, CDR2 SVGEGT.

This clonotype turned up a few times. This chain connects TRBV24-1 to TRBJ2-2, with TRBD1 identical over 10 bases. The CDR3 spans 16 residues. Germline-derived CDR1 and CDR2 are KGHDR and SFDVKD. The V gene end was trimmed by 9 bases and the J gene end by 4 bases; junction bases not matched to a gene: 10. The CDR3 nucleotides read TGTGCCACCGGAAAGACGGACAGGGGGGCCACCGGGGAGCTGTTTTTT. Its translation is CATGKTDRGATGELFF.

The chain carries TRBV6-2 or TRBV6-3 and TRBJ2-7, with D uncertain. The CDR3 totals 16 residues. V dropped 0 bases and J dropped 1 base, with 13 bases sitting between them. Germline V gene sequence: CDR1 MNHEY, CDR2 SVGEGT. CDR3 nucleotide sequence: TGTGCCAGCAGTTACTCGACCAGAGACGGATCCTACGAGCAGTACTTC. Amino acids: CASSYSTRDGSYEQYF.

This clonotype showed up many times. This chain links TRBV28 with TRBJ1-5, with TRBD1 matching over 9 bases. This CDR3 comprises 16 residues. Germline trimming cut 5 bases from V and 7 bases from J; bases unmatched to any gene: 12. CDR1 and CDR2 (germline): MDHEN, SYDVKM. This chain's CDR3 is CASSQRTGTGKQPQHF. The CDR3 DNA is TGTGCCAGCAGTCAACGAACCGGGACAGGGAAACAGCCCCAGCATTTT. Full variable domain (missing parts from reference TRBV28 and TRBJ1-5): DVKVTQSSRYLVKRTGEKVFLECVQDMDHENMFWYRQDPGLGLRLIYFSYDVKMKEKGDIPEGYSVSREKKERFSLILESASTNQTSMYLCASSQRTGTGKQPQHFGDGTRLSIL.

This clonotype occurred a few times. This rearrangement joins TRBV5-1 to TRBJ2-5; D remains unclear. The CDR3 spans 13 residues. Trimming removed 0 bases from V and 9 bases from J, with 12 bases in between. Germline V gene sequence: CDR1 SGHRS, CDR2 YFSETQ. The CDR3 here is CASSLGVAVAQYF. CDR3 coding DNA: TGCGCCAGCAGCTTGGGCGTGGCGGTGGCCCAGTACTTC.

V gene TRBV7-9 combines with J gene TRBJ2-2; perhaps TRBD1 as D (6 bases). Germline assignment: CDR1 SEHNR and CDR2 FQNEAQ (reference sequence). This CDR3 is built from 15 residues. Trimming shortened V by 4 bases and J by 3 bases, and 12 bases separated the two germline ends. This CDR3 is CASSSGQWDTGELFF. As DNA, the CDR3 is TGTGCCAGCAGCTCGGGACAATGGGACACCGGGGAGCTGTTTTTT. The full variable domain, with the rest looked up from reference TRBV7-9 and TRBJ2-2, is DTGVSQNPRHKITKRGQNVTFRCDPISEHNRLYWYRQTLGQGPEFLTYFQNEAQLEKSRLLSDRFSAERPKGSFSTLEIQRTEQGDSAMYLCASSSGQWDTGELFFGEGSRLTVL.

This clonotype was seen ten or more times. The J gene is TRBJ2-2, the V gene TRBV11-1, with D tentatively TRBD2 (5 bases). V lost 5 bases to trimming and J lost 4 bases, with 14 bases between them. This CDR3 has 15 residues. Per germline, CDR1 SGHAT and CDR2 FQDESV (reference sequence). The CDR3 bases are TGTGCCAGCAGCAAACTAGGAAGGGCCACCGGGGAGCTGTTTTTT. This encodes CASSKLGRATGELFF.

This clonotype was found many times. This chain links TRBV7-2 with TRBJ2-3; D is possibly TRBD2 (6 bases). V lost 3 bases, J lost 2 bases, and 12 bases lay in between. This CDR3 has 15 residues. The V gene's germline CDR1 is SGHTA and CDR2 FQGNSA. The CDR3 bases are TGTGCCAGCAGCTTTGGCGGGGATAACACAGATACGCAGTATTTT. As protein: CASSFGGDNTDTQYF.

The V call is TRBV5-1, the J call TRBJ2-1, with D perhaps matching TRBD1 (5 bases). Germline values: CDR1 SGHRS, CDR2 YFSETQ. This CDR3 has 12 residues. Trimming took off 1 base at V and 9 bases at J, with 8 bases between the two ends. The CDR3 loop reads CASSLQGVEQFF. CDR3 DNA: TGCGCCAGCAGCTTGCAGGGCGTTGAGCAGTTCTTC.

This clonotype was detected ten times or more. The gene calls are TRBV4-3 and TRBJ2-2, with 8 positions matching TRBD2. Germline loops: CDR1 LGHNA, CDR2 YSLEER. The CDR3 is 16 amino acids. V dropped 1 base and J dropped 4; count of bases not matched to a gene: 5. In nucleotides, the CDR3 is TGCGCCAGCAGCCAAGTGACGGGGGGGCCCACCGGGGAGCTGTTTTTT. This encodes CASSQVTGGPTGELFF.

This chain uses TRBV28 with TRBJ2-1, with TRBD2 identical over 11 bases. Germline loops: CDR1 MDHEN, CDR2 SYDVKM. This CDR3 contains 17 residues. The trim removed 3 bases at V and 10 bases at J, leaving 14 bases unmatched. This chain's CDR3 is CASSFGTTSGSMNEQFF. CDR3 bases: TGTGCCAGCAGTTTTGGGACCACTAGCGGGAGCATGAACGAGCAGTTCTTC.

This clonotype was seen a handful of times. The chain is built from TRBV7-8 and TRBJ2-7; D ambiguous. Germline V gene data show CDR1 as SGHVS and CDR2 as FQNEAQ. The CDR3 loop spans 13 amino acids. V lost 1 base to trimming and J lost 7 bases, with 11 bases between them. In DNA form, the CDR3 reads TGTGCCAGCAGCTTAGTTGGCAGGCAGGAGCAGTACTTC. Protein: CASSLVGRQEQYF.

The table lists this clonotype with many counts. V usage is TRBV4-1 and J usage is TRBJ2-3; TRBD2 aligns across 8 bases. The CDR3 consists of 16 residues. Germline assignment: CDR1 MGHRA and CDR2 YSYEKL. The J segment lost 4 bases and the V segment lost 3 bases, leaving 9 bases of the junction unmatched. The DNA for the CDR3 is TGCGCCAGCAGCCATGGGGCGTTACTAGCGGCAGATACGCAGTATTTT. Translated: CASSHGALLAADTQYF.

The genes are TRBV24-1 and TRBJ2-7; D is possibly TRBD1 (6 bases). V lost 2 bases to trimming and J lost 5 bases, with 15 bases between them. CDR1 KGHDR and CDR2 SFDVKD come from the germline V gene. The CDR3 has 15 amino acids. The CDR3 loop reads CATSDSGRGKDEQYF. The DNA for the CDR3 is TGTGCCACCAGTGATTCCGGCAGGGGAAAAGACGAGCAGTACTTC.

This clonotype occurred a few times. This chain links TRBV5-8 with TRBJ2-5; 8 bases are shared with TRBD1. The CDR3 covers 15 residues. The V segment lost 1 base and the J segment 5 bases; nucleotides outside the gene matches: 7. Germline lookup yields CDR1 SGHTS and CDR2 YDEGEE. The CDR3: CASSLMQGAFETQYF. The CDR3 DNA is TGTGCCAGCAGCTTGATGCAGGGGGCTTTCGAGACCCAGTACTTC.

This clonotype was counted many times. The chain has TRBV18 and TRBJ1-1, with 8 bases identical to TRBD1. With 3 bases clipped from V and 2 bases from J, the junction kept 5 bases outside the gene matches. The CDR3 has 15 amino acids. Per the germline V gene, CDR1 is KGHSH and CDR2 is LQKENI. The CDR3 sequence: CASSPAQGANTEAFF. The DNA of the CDR3 is TGTGCCAGCTCACCGGCTCAGGGGGCCAACACTGAAGCTTTCTTT.

This clonotype was detected many times. The chain joins TRBV4-2 to TRBJ2-2; TRBD2 is a possible D gene (5 bases). V gave up 0 bases and J gave up 1 base, with 9 bases separating them. The germline CDR1 and CDR2 sequences are LGHNA and YNFKEQ. This CDR3 is 16 amino acids long. CDR3 residues: CASSQDRGRNTGELFF. Written as DNA, the CDR3 is TGTGCCAGCAGCCAAGATCGAGGGCGGAACACCGGGGAGCTGTTTTTT.

The rearrangement uses TRBV15 and TRBJ2-5, with 7 bases matching TRBD2. CDR3 length: 13 residues. After removal of 5 bases from V and 4 bases from J, the junction contained 4 bases not matched to a gene. Looked up from germline, CDR1 is LNHNV and CDR2 is YYDKDF (reference sequence). CDR3 sequence reads: CATSRGGGETQYF. In nucleotides, the CDR3 is TGTGCCACCAGCCGGGGCGGGGGAGAGACCCAGTACTTC.

The V call is TRBV6-1, the J call TRBJ1-5, with a weak D call TRBD1 (6 bases). From germline, CDR1 is MNHNS and CDR2 SASEGT. V lost 4 bases, J lost 4 bases, and 11 bases lay in between. The CDR3 contains 14 residues. CDR3 bases: TGTGCCAGCAGTGTTTCAGGGGTAAATCAGCCCCAGCATTTT. The encoded protein is CASSVSGVNQPQHF.

V is TRBV7-9 and J is TRBJ1-1; D is undetermined. Trimming cost V 6 bases and J 5 bases, with 10 bases left between them. This CDR3 is 12 amino acids long. The germline V gene encodes CDR1 SEHNR and CDR2 FQNEAQ (reference sequence). CDR3 loop: CASSPVATEAFF. CDR3 nucleotide sequence: TGTGCCAGCAGTCCCGTTGCAACTGAAGCTTTCTTT.

The gene calls are TRBV4-3 and TRBJ2-4; D call uncertain. Trimming removed 0 bases at V and 8 bases at J, with 14 bases between. The germline V gene encodes CDR1 LGHNA and CDR2 YSLEER. The CDR3 has 15 residues. The CDR3 region has the DNA TGCGCCAGCAGCCAAGATGGATTTAACCGTGACATTCAGTACTTC. This sequence encodes CASSQDGFNRDIQYF.